The TCR beta chain under discussion was sequenced for a study of identical twins (dated by TCRdb to about 2016). About the full investigation: To test whether fetal clonotypes persist, this study deep-sequenced TCR alpha and beta repertoires from monozygotic twins, from unrelated adults of various ages, and from cord blood. Replicate twin experiments were performed at different times using different library preparation protocols to rule out contamination. The full study reports these points: Compared with coincidental sharing between unrelated individuals, an excess of low generation-probability sequences was observed among out-of-frame TCR alpha sequences shared between twins. Fewer insertions were carried by abundant cord blood beta clonotypes, a similar but weaker trend appeared in young adult naive repertoires, and no such trend appeared in memory repertoires. Because the same donors could not be followed over many years, the conclusions relied on cross-sectional statistical analysis. The excess sharing between twins in beta out-of-frame sequences was weaker because fewer shared sequences reduced the signal-to-noise ratio. Invariant T cells such as MAIT and iNKT could partly confound zero-insertion analyses, although diverse VJ usage argued against such confounding for most clonotypes. In monozygotic twins, out-of-frame TCR alpha sharing was systematically underestimated by recombination models, although the models agreed with sharing between unrelated individuals.

This clonotype has only a few counts. Which antigen it targets is not known. No much larger clone exists at a distance of one base, and base qualities are not known. Only healthy Caucasian donors were included. The twin cohort comprised three pairs of female monozygotic twins, all aged about 18 to 29 years. Positive isolation kits from Invitrogen were used to isolate CD4+ and CD8+ T cell populations. The receptor library was made with 5' RACE. The sequencing machine was an Illumina HiSeq 2000. A universal primer binding site was added through template switching, and the final cDNA carried a unique molecular identifier so that TCR cDNA molecules could be counted accurately. Specific primers in the conserved constant-segment region were used to synthesize first-strand cDNA for the TCR alpha and beta chains. To control for contamination, every cDNA library was double barcoded, receiving both a SMART-Mk sample barcode and Illumina barcodes. TruSeq adapter sequences, together with Illumina sample barcodes, were added in two successive PCR steps. TCR alpha and beta cDNA libraries were sequenced on the Illumina HiSeq platform with custom primers. From the authors' description of their analysis: MiGEC was used to process raw reads and extract unique molecular identifiers, and MiXCR was used to find CDR3 positions. Recombination models were inferred per individual with the repgenHMM and IGoR tools using an EM algorithm. Shared clonotype analysis was performed with the tcR package in R, normalizing sharing by the product of cloneset sizes. To study raw recombination without the effects of thymic and clonal selection, out-of-frame nonproductive sequences were analyzed. Starting from the raw public reads, TCRdb applied fastp trimming at Q25, assembled clones with MiXCR and retained in-frame beta chains. Duplicate CDR3 protein sequences are folded into a single record with the most common DNA and genes. It is TCRdb's table, rather than the study itself, that gives the V and J calls and clone size. The sample data list hundreds of thousands of distinct CDR3 sequences, and about 24% of these were observed just once. The top ten clonotypes cover 2.9% of the sample.

The germline V gene (reference sequence) supplies CDR1 DFQATT and CDR2 SNEGSKA. CDR3 length: 12 amino acids, cysteine to phenylalanine. CDR3 DNA is the only sequence kept; it has 36 bases, read in frame from the first base. Trimming removed 3 bases from V and 5 bases from J, leaving 10 bases between the germline ends. This sample also belongs to another study, concerning T cells expressing NK-cell markers. The second study, in turn, reports: In sorted CD3+CD56+NKG2C+, CD3+CD56+NKG2C- and CD3+CD56-NKG2C+ T-cell subsets from several donors, TCR beta-chain repertoires were profiled. Seven of the eight sequenced donors were HCMV-seropositive and one was HCMV-seronegative. To restrict sorting to alphabetaTCR-expressing T cells, an anti-gammadeltaTCR antibody was added in several experiments. In more than 5 donors, the dominant CD3+CD56+NKG2C+ clonotypes were found to rank among the top 10 CD8+ clonotypes and to make up about 1.0-7.5% of CD8+ T cells. Those dominant clonotypes were again the most abundant among CD3+CD56-NKG2C+ cells in a handful of donors, at roughly 25-60.1%. It remained unclear whether the expanded NKG2C-expressing T cell clones were specific for HCMV antigens. All eight donors whose samples were sequenced were randomly selected healthy volunteers, three of them men and five women. HCMV-specific IgG was detected in serum with a commercial ELISA kit to determine HCMV serostatus. Reads were demultiplexed and grouped by UMI with MIGEC, and clonotypes were assembled and quantified with MiTCR. To exclude erroneous sequences, any TCR cDNA sequence not supported by at least two reads was discarded. The tcR package was used for downstream repertoire analysis, and clonotypes were matched across fractions by CDR3 nucleotide sequence plus V segment. VDJmatch was used to annotate antigen specificity against VDJdb, with one amino acid substitution in CDR3 allowed.

This chain is built from TRBV20-1 and TRBJ2-5, with the D gene tentatively TRBD1 or TRBD2, based on 5 matching bases in each. This TCR was sampled from a woman under 30 in good health. The sample comprised CD4+ T cells sorted from blood. The CDR3 protein is CSARGRQETQYF. The DNA sequence is as follows: TGCAGTGCTAGGGGACGGCAGGAGACCCAGTACTTC.